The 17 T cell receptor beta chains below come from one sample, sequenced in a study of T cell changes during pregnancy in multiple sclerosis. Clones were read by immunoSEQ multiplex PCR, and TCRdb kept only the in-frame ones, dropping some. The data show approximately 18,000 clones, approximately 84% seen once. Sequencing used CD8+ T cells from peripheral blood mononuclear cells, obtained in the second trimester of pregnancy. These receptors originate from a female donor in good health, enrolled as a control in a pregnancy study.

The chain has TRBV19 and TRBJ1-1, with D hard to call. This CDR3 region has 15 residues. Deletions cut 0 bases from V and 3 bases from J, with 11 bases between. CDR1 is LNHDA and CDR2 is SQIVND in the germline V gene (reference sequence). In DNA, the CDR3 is TGTGCCAGTAGTATAGATCTCGGGGTGGACACTGAAGCTTTCTTT. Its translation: CASSIDLGVDTEAFF.

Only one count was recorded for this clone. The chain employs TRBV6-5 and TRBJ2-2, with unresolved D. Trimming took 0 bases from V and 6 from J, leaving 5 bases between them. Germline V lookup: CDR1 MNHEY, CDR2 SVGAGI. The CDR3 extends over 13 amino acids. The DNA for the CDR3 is TGTGCCAGCAGTTACTCCTTAGCCGGGGAGCTGTTTTTT. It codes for CASSYSLAGELFF.

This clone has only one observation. The CDR3 loop is CASSQAWTGGSYEQYF. CDR3 DNA sequence: TGCGCCAGCAGCCAAGCCTGGACAGGGGGCTCCTACGAGCAGTACTTC. The rearrangement links TRBV4-3 to TRBJ2-7; 10 nucleotides match TRBD1. V lost 1 base and J lost 0; bases outside the gene matches: 3. Germline loops: CDR1 LGHNA, CDR2 YSLEER. The CDR3 spans 16 residues.

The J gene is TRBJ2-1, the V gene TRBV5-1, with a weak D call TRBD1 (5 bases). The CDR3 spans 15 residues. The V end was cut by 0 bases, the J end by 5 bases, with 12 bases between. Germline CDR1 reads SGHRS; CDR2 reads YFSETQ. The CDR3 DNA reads TGCGCCAGCAGCTTGGCCCTGGGGCCAGACAATGAGCAGTTCTTC. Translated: CASSLALGPDNEQFF.

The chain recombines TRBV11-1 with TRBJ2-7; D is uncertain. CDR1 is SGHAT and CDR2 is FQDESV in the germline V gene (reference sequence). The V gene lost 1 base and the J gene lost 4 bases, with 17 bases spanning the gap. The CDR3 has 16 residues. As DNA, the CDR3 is TGTGCCAGCAGCTTAGAAAGGTCCCCCGTAGCATACGAGCAGTACTTC. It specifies CASSLERSPVAYEQYF. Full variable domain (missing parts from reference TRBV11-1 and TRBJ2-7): EAEVAQSPRYKITEKSQAVAFWCDPISGHATLYWYRQILGQGPELLVQFQDESVVDDSQLPKDRFSAERLKGVDSTLKIQPAELGDSAMYLCASSLERSPVAYEQYFGPGTRLTVT.

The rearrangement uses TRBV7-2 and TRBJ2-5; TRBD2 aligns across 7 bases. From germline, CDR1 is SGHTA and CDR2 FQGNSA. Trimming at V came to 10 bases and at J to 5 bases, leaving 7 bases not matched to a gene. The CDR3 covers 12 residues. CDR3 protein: CATGRAGETQYF. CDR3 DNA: TGTGCCACTGGGAGGGCAGGGGAGACCCAGTACTTC.

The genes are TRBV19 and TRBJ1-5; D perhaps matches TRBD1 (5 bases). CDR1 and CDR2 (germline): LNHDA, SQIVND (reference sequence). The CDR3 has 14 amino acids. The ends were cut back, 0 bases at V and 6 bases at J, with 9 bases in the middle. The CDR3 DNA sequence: TGTGCCAGTAGTATAGATGGGGGGGTTCAGCCCCAGCATTTT. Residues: CASSIDGGVQPQHF. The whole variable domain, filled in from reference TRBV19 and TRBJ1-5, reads DGGITQSPKYLFRKEGQNVTLSCEQNLNHDAMYWYRQDPGQGLRLIYYSQIVNDFQKGDIAEGYSVSREKKESFPLTVTSAQKNPTAFYLCASSIDGGVQPQHFGDGTRLSIL.

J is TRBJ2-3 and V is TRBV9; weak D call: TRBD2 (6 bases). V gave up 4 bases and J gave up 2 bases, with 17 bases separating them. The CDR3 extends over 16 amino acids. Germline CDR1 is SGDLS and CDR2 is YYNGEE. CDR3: CASSPGGGRDTDTQYF. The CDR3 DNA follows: TGTGCCAGCAGCCCCGGGGGTGGGCGGGACACAGATACGCAGTATTTT.

CDR3 region: CASSTGQLRDEQFF. CDR3 in DNA: TGTGCCAGTAGCACTGGACAGCTTAGAGATGAGCAGTTCTTC. The V gene is TRBV19, the J gene TRBJ2-1, with a possible D match to TRBD1 (6 bases). CDR3 size: 14 residues. Germline CDR1 and CDR2: LNHDA and SQIVND (reference sequence). V shed 6 bases and J shed 8 bases, with 17 bases lying between them.

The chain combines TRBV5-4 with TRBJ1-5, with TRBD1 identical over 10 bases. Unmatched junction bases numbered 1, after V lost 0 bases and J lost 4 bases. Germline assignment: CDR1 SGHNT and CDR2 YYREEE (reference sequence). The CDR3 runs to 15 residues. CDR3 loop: CASSLGQGANQPQHF. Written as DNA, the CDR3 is TGTGCCAGCAGCTTGGGACAGGGGGCGAATCAGCCCCAGCATTTT.

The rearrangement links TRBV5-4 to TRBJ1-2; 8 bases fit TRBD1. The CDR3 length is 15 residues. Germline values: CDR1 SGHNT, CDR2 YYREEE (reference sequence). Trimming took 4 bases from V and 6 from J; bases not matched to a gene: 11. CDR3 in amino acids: CASSPRGPGGDGYTF. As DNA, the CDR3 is TGTGCCAGCAGCCCACGTGGGCCAGGGGGCGATGGCTACACCTTC.

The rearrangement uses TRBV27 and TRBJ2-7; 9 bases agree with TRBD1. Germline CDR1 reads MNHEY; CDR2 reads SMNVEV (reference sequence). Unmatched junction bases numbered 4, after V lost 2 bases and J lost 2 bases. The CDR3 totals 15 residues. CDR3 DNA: TGTGCCAGCAGTTTAGCAGGGACAGGGACCTACGAGCAGTACTTC. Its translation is CASSLAGTGTYEQYF.

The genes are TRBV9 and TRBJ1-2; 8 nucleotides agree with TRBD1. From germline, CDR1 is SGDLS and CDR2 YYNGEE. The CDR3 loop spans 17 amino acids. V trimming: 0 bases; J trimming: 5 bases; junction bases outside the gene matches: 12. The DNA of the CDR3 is TGTGCCAGCAGCGTAGGAGCAGGGACAGGAGAACTATATGGCTACACCTTC. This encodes CASSVGAGTGELYGYTF.

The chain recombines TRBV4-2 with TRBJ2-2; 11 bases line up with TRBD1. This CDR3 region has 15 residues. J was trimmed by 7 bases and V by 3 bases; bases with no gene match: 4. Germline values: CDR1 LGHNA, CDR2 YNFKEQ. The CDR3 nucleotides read TGTGCCAGCAGCCAGAGGACAGGGGGCATCGGGGAGCTGTTTTTT. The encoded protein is CASSQRTGGIGELFF.

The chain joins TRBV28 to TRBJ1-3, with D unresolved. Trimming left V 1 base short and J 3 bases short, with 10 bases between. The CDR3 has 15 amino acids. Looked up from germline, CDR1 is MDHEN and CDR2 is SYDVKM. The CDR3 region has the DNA TGTGCCAGCAGTTTATATCTGTTGAGTGGAAACACCATATATTTT. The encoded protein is CASSLYLLSGNTIYF.

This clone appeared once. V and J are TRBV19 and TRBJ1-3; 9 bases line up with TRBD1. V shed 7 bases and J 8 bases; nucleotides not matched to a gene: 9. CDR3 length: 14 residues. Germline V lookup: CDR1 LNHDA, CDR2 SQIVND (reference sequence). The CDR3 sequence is CASMEGQGGHTIYF. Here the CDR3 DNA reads TGTGCCAGTATGGAGGGACAGGGCGGCCACACCATATATTTT.

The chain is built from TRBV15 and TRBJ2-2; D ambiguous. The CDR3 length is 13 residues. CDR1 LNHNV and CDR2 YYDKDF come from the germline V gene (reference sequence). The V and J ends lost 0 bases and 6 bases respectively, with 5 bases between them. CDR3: CATSRDESGELFF. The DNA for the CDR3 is TGTGCCACCAGCAGAGATGAGTCCGGGGAGCTGTTTTTT.